Below, 32 T cell receptor beta chains from the same sample are listed, as sequenced in a study of blood T cell repertoires in COVID-19. Here immunoSEQ multiplex PCR was the method, and the copy in TCRdb shows in-frame clones only, minus some. The table includes roughly 46,000 clones, 87% detected once. Sequenced: peripheral blood. The receptors stem from a human donor in a cohort sampled during active COVID-19.

The chain recombines TRBV7-2 with TRBJ2-7, with a tentative D call TRBD2 (5 bases). Germline V gene lookup returns CDR1 SGHTA and CDR2 FQGNSA. Between the trimmed V and J ends, which lost 4 bases and 0 bases, there was a span of 10 bases. This CDR3 spans 14 amino acids. The CDR3 DNA follows: TGTGCCAGCAGCTCAAGCGGAGACTCCTACGAGCAGTACTTC. Translation gives CASSSSGDSYEQYF.

This chain joins TRBV10-1 and TRBJ2-5; 8 nucleotides line up with TRBD2. Germline V gene sequence: CDR1 WNHNN, CDR2 SYGVQD (reference sequence). The ends lost 0 bases at V and 1 base at J; junction bases unmatched: 1. The CDR3 has 15 residues. CDR3 residues: CASSESRGAQETQYF. The DNA for the CDR3 is TGCGCCAGCAGTGAGTCGCGGGGGGCCCAAGAGACCCAGTACTTC.

The CDR3 protein is CAISAPGDNEQFF. The CDR3 DNA reads TGTGCCATCAGTGCCCCGGGGGACAATGAGCAGTTCTTC. J is TRBJ2-1 and V is TRBV10-3, with TRBD2 as a possible D gene (6 bases). This CDR3 comprises 13 residues. Germline CDR1 reads ENHRY; CDR2 reads SYGVKD. V was clipped by 4 bases and J by 5 bases, with 9 bases between them.

V gene TRBV6-5 combines with J gene TRBJ2-2, with 8 bases matching TRBD1. CDR1 is MNHEY and CDR2 is SVGAGI in the germline V gene. V trimming: 4 bases; J trimming: 4 bases; junction bases outside the gene matches: 5. The CDR3 is 15 amino acids. The CDR3 loop is CASSWRRGPTGELFF. As DNA, the CDR3 is TGTGCCAGCAGTTGGCGCAGGGGGCCCACCGGGGAGCTGTTTTTT.

This clone was observed once. Written as DNA, the CDR3 is TGTGCCAGCAGCTTGGCGGGAGATACGCAGTATTTT. It encodes CASSLAGDTQYF. The rearrangement links TRBV5-5 to TRBJ2-3; D unclear. The CDR3 consists of 12 residues. Trimming removed 0 bases from V and 5 bases from J, with 4 bases in between. The germline V gene has CDR1 SGHKS and CDR2 YYEKEE (reference sequence).

The rearrangement uses TRBV27 and TRBJ1-1, with D possibly matching TRBD1 (6 bases). Deletions cut 3 bases from V and 4 bases from J, with 9 bases between. The CDR3 has 13 residues. Germline lookup yields CDR1 MNHEY and CDR2 SMNVEV (reference sequence). The CDR3 loop is CASSFAGATEAFF. Here the CDR3 DNA reads TGTGCCAGCAGTTTCGCGGGGGCCACTGAAGCTTTCTTT.

The chain employs TRBV7-2 and TRBJ1-5; no definite D call. V lost 1 base to trimming and J lost 3 bases, with 10 bases between them. CDR3 length: 15 residues. Germline V gene lookup returns CDR1 SGHTA and CDR2 FQGNSA. CDR3: CASSLVGRVNQPQHF. DNA of the CDR3: TGTGCCAGCAGCTTAGTTGGGCGGGTCAATCAGCCCCAGCATTTT. Looking up the rest from reference TRBV7-2 and TRBJ1-5 gives the full variable domain: GAGVSQSPSNKVTEKGKDVELRCDPISGHTALYWYRQSLGQGLEFLIYFQGNSAPDKSGLPSDRFSAERTGGSVSTLTIQRTQQEDSAVYLCASSLVGRVNQPQHFGDGTRLSIL.

The chain carries TRBV2 and TRBJ2-7, with D maybe TRBD1 (5 bases). The CDR3 sequence is 12 residues long. V was pared by 8 bases and J by 2 bases, with 10 bases between. CDR1 and CDR2 from the germline V gene are SNHLY and FYNNEI. The CDR3 spells CASRRRAYEQYF. Here the CDR3 DNA reads TGTGCCAGCCGCCGCAGGGCCTACGAGCAGTACTTC.

This chain uses TRBV6-6 with TRBJ1-2; no definite D call. In germline, CDR1 is MNHNY, CDR2 SVGAGI (reference sequence). V lost 10 bases and J 5 bases, leaving 14 bases between the germline ends. The CDR3 totals 12 residues. CDR3 sequence: CATRGVSYGYTF. CDR3 nucleotide sequence: TGTGCCACTCGCGGCGTTTCTTATGGCTACACCTTC.

The genes are TRBV7-2 and TRBJ1-6; 7 nucleotides agree with TRBD1. The V and J ends lost 4 bases and 5 bases, in that order; junction bases with no gene match: 2. CDR1 and CDR2 (germline): SGHTA, FQGNSA. The CDR3 consists of 14 residues. The CDR3 reads CASSSQGDNSPLHF. The CDR3 DNA reads TGTGCCAGCAGCTCTCAGGGGGATAATTCACCCCTCCACTTT.

The CDR3, as DNA: TGTGCCAGTACTAGGACGACAGGGGGCAACTACGAGCAGTACTTC. As protein: CASTRTTGGNYEQYF. The V and J genes are TRBV19 and TRBJ2-7, with 10 nucleotides matching TRBD1. CDR1 and CDR2 from the germline V gene are LNHDA and SQIVND (reference sequence). Trimming took 7 bases from V and 3 from J; bases not matched to a gene: 9. This CDR3 region has 15 residues.

This rearrangement joins TRBV30 to TRBJ2-1; 8 bases line up with TRBD2. CDR3 length: 17 residues. V was pared by 0 bases and J by 0 bases, with 7 bases of the junction left unmatched. Germline V gives CDR1 GTSNPN, CDR2 SVGIG (reference sequence). Written as DNA, the CDR3 is TGTGCCTGGAGTGTAAACGGGGGGGCGCGCTCCTACAATGAGCAGTTCTTC. It codes for CAWSVNGGARSYNEQFF.

This clone was seen a few times. This rearrangement joins TRBV2 to TRBJ2-7; possible D gene TRBD2, 5 bases. The CDR3 totals 12 residues. The ends were cut back, 4 bases at V and 3 bases at J, with 7 bases in the middle. From germline, CDR1 is SNHLY and CDR2 FYNNEI. CDR3 amino acids: CASSAGYYEQYF. In DNA form, the CDR3 reads TGTGCCAGCAGTGCGGGGTACTACGAGCAGTACTTC.

The rearrangement uses TRBV7-9 and TRBJ1-4; the D gene is possibly TRBD1 (6 bases). The V and J ends lost 5 bases and 5 bases respectively, with 18 bases between them. CDR1 SEHNR and CDR2 FQNEAQ come from the germline V gene (reference sequence). CDR3 length equals 16 residues. The CDR3 DNA reads TGTGCCAGCAGCCATGATCTGGGGGCCTGGAATGAAAAACTGTTTTTT. Translation gives CASSHDLGAWNEKLFF.

The rearrangement uses TRBV6-5 and TRBJ1-6, with TRBD1 matching over 10 bases. CDR1 MNHEY and CDR2 SVGAGI come from the germline V gene. The CDR3 consists of 16 residues. Trimming at V came to 2 bases and at J to 7 bases, leaving 5 bases not matched to a gene. CDR3 loop: CASSYLPGQGNSPLHF. CDR3 coding DNA: TGTGCCAGCAGTTACCTTCCGGGACAGGGGAATTCACCCCTCCACTTT.

The CDR3 loop is CAWGTGKWNTEAFF. CDR3 nucleotide sequence: TGTGCCTGGGGCACAGGGAAGTGGAACACTGAAGCTTTCTTT. The chain has TRBV30 and TRBJ1-1, with D possibly matching TRBD1 (6 bases). Trimming shortened V by 5 bases and J by 1 base, and 14 bases separated the two germline ends. Looked up from germline, CDR1 is GTSNPN and CDR2 is SVGIG (reference sequence). CDR3 length: 14 amino acids.

The V gene is TRBV9, the J gene TRBJ1-2; 7 bases are shared with TRBD1. The V and J ends lost 2 bases and 0 bases, in that order; junction bases with no gene match: 7. CDR1 and CDR2 from the germline V gene are SGDLS and YYNGEE. The CDR3 is made up of 16 amino acids. CDR3 sequence reads: CASSVPATGPNYGYTF. As DNA, the CDR3 is TGTGCCAGCAGCGTCCCCGCGACAGGGCCTAACTATGGCTACACCTTC.

The chain links TRBV4-2 to TRBJ1-2; 7 nucleotides align to TRBD1. The CDR3 totals 18 residues. V lost 4 bases, J lost 8 bases, and 22 bases stayed unmatched. The germline gives CDR1 LGHNA, CDR2 YNFKEQ. CDR3 in amino acids: CASSRESRGQVTTGGYTF. The CDR3 nucleotides read TGTGCCAGCAGCCGTGAATCTAGGGGGCAGGTTACGACCGGGGGCTACACCTTC.

The chain links TRBV6-6 to TRBJ1-1; no definite D call. The V gene lost 11 bases and the J gene lost 1 base, with 8 bases spanning the gap. CDR3 length: 11 residues. From germline, CDR1 is MNHNY and CDR2 SVGAGI (reference sequence). The DNA of the CDR3 is TGTGCCCCCCCAGAGAACACTGAAGCTTTCTTT. As protein: CAPPENTEAFF.

This clone was counted a single time. The V and J genes are TRBV7-9 and TRBJ1-1; the D gene is possibly TRBD1 (6 bases). CDR1 SEHNR and CDR2 FQNEAQ come from the germline V gene (reference sequence). V was pared by 5 bases and J by 4 bases, with 20 bases between. This CDR3 spans 16 amino acids. The CDR3 coding sequence is TGTGCCAGCAGCCCGTCGGGTGTCAGGGGTGTCACTGAAGCTTTCTTT. Translated: CASSPSGVRGVTEAFF.

V and J are TRBV9 and TRBJ2-5; 10 bases match TRBD2. The germline V gene encodes CDR1 SGDLS and CDR2 YYNGEE. Unmatched junction bases numbered 8, after V lost 3 bases and J lost 6 bases. The CDR3 contains 15 residues. The CDR3 sequence is CASSGSSGGGKTQYF. CDR3 nucleotides: TGTGCCAGCAGCGGTTCTAGCGGGGGAGGGAAGACCCAGTACTTC.

The chain couples TRBV4-3 to TRBJ1-1, with TRBD1 matching 7 bases. The CDR3 is 13 amino acids. Germline CDR1 LGHNA, CDR2 YSLEER. The ends lost 1 base at V and 7 bases at J; junction bases unmatched: 3. CDR3 amino acids: CASSQGTGGEAFF. The CDR3 DNA sequence: TGCGCCAGCAGCCAAGGGACAGGCGGTGAAGCTTTCTTT.

This clone was found once. The CDR3 DNA is TGCGCCAGCAGCCAAGGGCACCTCAATGAGCAGTTCTTC. It specifies CASSQGHLNEQFF. This chain links TRBV4-1 with TRBJ2-1, with D uncertain. CDR1 MGHRA and CDR2 YSYEKL come from the germline V gene. This CDR3 spans 13 amino acids. The V end was cut by 1 base, the J end by 6 bases, with 7 bases between.

This chain uses TRBV28 with TRBJ2-7, with D tentatively TRBD1 (5 bases). The CDR3 totals 17 residues. From germline, CDR1 is MDHEN and CDR2 SYDVKM. V gave up 2 bases and J gave up 3 bases, with 20 bases separating them. This CDR3 reads CASSLIPVRANLYEQYF. The CDR3 bases are TGTGCCAGCAGTTTAATCCCCGTCAGGGCGAACCTCTACGAGCAGTACTTC. The whole variable domain, remainder taken from reference TRBV28 and TRBJ2-7, is DVKVTQSSRYLVKRTGEKVFLECVQDMDHENMFWYRQDPGLGLRLIYFSYDVKMKEKGDIPEGYSVSREKKERFSLILESASTNQTSMYLCASSLIPVRANLYEQYFGPGTRLTVT.

The chain is built from TRBV24-1 and TRBJ2-7; 8 nucleotides match TRBD1. CDR3 length: 12 amino acids. Trimming took 4 bases from V and 6 from J; bases not matched to a gene: 1. Germline V CDR1 and CDR2: KGHDR, SFDVKD. CDR3 protein: CATSEGTGEQYF. Written as DNA, the CDR3 is TGTGCCACCAGTGAGGGGACAGGCGAGCAGTACTTC.

The genes are TRBV7-2 and TRBJ2-7; 10 bases align to TRBD2. Germline CDR1 and CDR2: SGHTA and FQGNSA. There are 15 residues in the CDR3. J lost 5 bases, V lost 2 bases, and 6 bases had no gene match. CDR3 sequence: CASSLQREGRHEQYF. Here the CDR3 DNA reads TGTGCCAGCAGCTTACAGCGGGAGGGCCGGCACGAGCAGTACTTC.

This chain joins TRBV3-1 (or the pseudogene TRBV3-2) and TRBJ1-2; 9 nucleotides line up with TRBD1. Unmatched junction bases numbered 16, after V lost 6 bases and J lost 5 bases. Germline CDR1 is LGHDT and CDR2 is YNNKEL (reference sequence). The CDR3 totals 17 residues. The CDR3: CASSSGTGPVGRYGYTF. The CDR3 region has the DNA TGTGCCAGCAGTTCCGGGACAGGGCCAGTTGGGAGATATGGCTACACCTTC.

This clone has only one observation. The V and J genes are TRBV30 and TRBJ1-1; D is ambiguous. The V gene lost 5 bases and the J gene lost 1 base, with 11 bases spanning the gap. The germline V gene encodes CDR1 GTSNPN and CDR2 SVGIG (reference sequence). The CDR3 is made up of 13 amino acids. CDR3 protein: CAWSYGENTEAFF. DNA of the CDR3: TGTGCCTGGTCTTACGGGGAGAACACTGAAGCTTTCTTT.

This chain joins TRBV5-1 and TRBJ2-7; maybe TRBD2 (6 bases). V was shortened by 4 bases and J by 3 bases, with 11 bases between the two germline ends. The CDR3 contains 13 residues. Per germline, CDR1 SGHRS and CDR2 YFSETQ. The CDR3 protein is CASSPTGGYEQYF. DNA of the CDR3: TGCGCCAGCAGCCCAACCGGGGGCTACGAGCAGTACTTC.

The rearrangement links TRBV7-8 to TRBJ2-7, with a tentative D call TRBD1 (6 bases). Germline CDR1 reads SGHVS; CDR2 reads FQNEAQ. V lost 3 bases to trimming and J lost 3 bases, with 9 bases between them. The CDR3 covers 13 residues. CDR3 sequence: CASSFPGDYEQYF. The CDR3 DNA reads TGTGCCAGCAGCTTCCCAGGGGACTACGAGCAGTACTTC.

V is TRBV3-1 (or the pseudogene TRBV3-2) and J is TRBJ2-1; 11 positions match TRBD2. This CDR3 is built from 16 residues. J was trimmed by 10 bases and V by 0 bases; bases with no gene match: 8. Per germline, CDR1 LGHDT and CDR2 YNNKEL (reference sequence). The CDR3 protein is CASSQDGLAGGREQFF. The CDR3 nucleotides are TGTGCCAGCAGCCAAGATGGTCTAGCGGGAGGAAGGGAGCAGTTCTTC.

This chain uses TRBV3-1 (or the pseudogene TRBV3-2) with TRBJ2-6; D perhaps matches TRBD2 (6 bases). Trimming removed 4 bases at V and 0 bases at J, with 13 bases between. This CDR3 region has 17 residues. Germline CDR1 LGHDT, CDR2 YNNKEL (reference sequence). This CDR3 is CASSPDGGSSGANVLTF. Here the CDR3 DNA reads TGTGCCAGCAGCCCGGACGGAGGGAGCTCTGGGGCCAACGTCCTGACTTTC.